The text below deals with one T cell receptor beta chain. The antigen is undetermined. These data come from a study of Ad26.COV2.S vaccination and SARS-CoV-2 variants. Whole-study results and caveats: Whether participants received vaccine or placebo, their non-spike TCR breadth was similar. Total T cell responses were possibly underestimated by TCR breadth and depth analyses.

The protocol was immunoSEQ multiplex PCR, while the TCRdb copy is restricted to in-frame clones and leaves out a portion. The table records about 430,000 clones, 75% to 95% of them present only once. Looked up from germline, CDR1 is LGHNA and CDR2 is YNFKEQ. V was trimmed by 5 bases and J by 7 bases, leaving 15 bases between them. The CDR3 is made up of 15 amino acids. Treatment specified: 19 received Ad26.COV2.S at low or high dose, single or two shots; about five received placebo; per-sample allocation not given. The investigators took samples on day 63 after the first vaccine or placebo injection. Boston hosted the donor, who was an adult aged 18-55 years. What was given as vaccine was an Ad26 vector encoding Wuhan-strain SARS-CoV-2 spike.

This clonotype was sampled from a person aged 18-60 years who received the Ad26.COV2.S COVID-19 vaccine or a placebo. V usage is TRBV4-2 and J usage is TRBJ1-6; the D gene is possibly TRBD1 (5 bases). Material: peripheral blood, obtained in a trial of Ad26.COV2.S vaccine versus placebo. The CDR3: CASSSRDRGNSPLHF. CDR3 nucleotides: TGTGCCAGCAGCTCCCGGGACCGTGGGAATTCACCCCTCCACTTT.